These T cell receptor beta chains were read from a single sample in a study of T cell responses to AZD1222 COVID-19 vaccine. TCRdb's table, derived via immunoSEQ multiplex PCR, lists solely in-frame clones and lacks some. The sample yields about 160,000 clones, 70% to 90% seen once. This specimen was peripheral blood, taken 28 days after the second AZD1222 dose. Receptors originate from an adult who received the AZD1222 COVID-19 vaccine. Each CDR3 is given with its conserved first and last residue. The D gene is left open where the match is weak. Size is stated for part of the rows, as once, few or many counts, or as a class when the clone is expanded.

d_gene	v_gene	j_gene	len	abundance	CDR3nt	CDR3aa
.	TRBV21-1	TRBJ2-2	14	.	TGTGCCAGCCTCGGGGCCGTGAACACCGGGGAGCTGTTTTTT	CASLGAVNTGELFF
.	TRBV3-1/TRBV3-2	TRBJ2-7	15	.	TGTGCCAGCAGCCAACAATTGGGACCCTCCTACGAGCAGTACTTC	CASSQQLGPSYEQYF
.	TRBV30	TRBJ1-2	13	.	TGTGCCTGGAATCGGGAGGTCCCATATGGCTACACCTTC	CAWNREVPYGYTF
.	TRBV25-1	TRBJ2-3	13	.	TGTGCCGCCTCCCGAGGGGCCGAGGATACGCAGTATTTT	CAASRGAEDTQYF
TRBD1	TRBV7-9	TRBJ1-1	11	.	TGTGCCAGCAGCGAGGACAGGGATGCTTTCTTT	CASSEDRDAFF
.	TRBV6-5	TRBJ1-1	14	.	TGTGCCAGCAGTCGCCTTGGGGTGACGACTGAAGCTTTCTTT	CASSRLGVTTEAFF
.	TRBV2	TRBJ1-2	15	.	TGTGCCAGCAGTATGATGAAGGCCCGGGACTATGGCTACACCTTC	CASSMMKARDYGYTF
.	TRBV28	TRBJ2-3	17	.	TGTGCCAGCAGTTTACCCCCCACCAGGTCTTCCACAGATACGCAGTATTTT	CASSLPPTRSSTDTQYF
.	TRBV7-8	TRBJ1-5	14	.	TGTGCCAGCAGCTTATCTCCGGGGAATCAGCCCCAGCATTTT	CASSLSPGNQPQHF
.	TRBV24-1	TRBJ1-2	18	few	TGTGCCACCAGTGATTTTCGATCGAGGCGGAAGACTAACTATGGCTACACCTTC	CATSDFRSRRKTNYGYTF
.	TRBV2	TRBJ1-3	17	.	TGTGCCAGCAGTGAAGCGCCGGGGACCAGGGCCGGAAACACCATATATTTT	CASSEAPGTRAGNTIYF
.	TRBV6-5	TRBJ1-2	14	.	TGTGCCAGCAGTTACAACAGAGCTAACTATGGCTACACCTTC	CASSYNRANYGYTF
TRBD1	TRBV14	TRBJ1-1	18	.	TGTGCCAGCAGCAACTCCACCGGGACATTCCCAGGGGGCACTGAAGCTTTCTTT	CASSNSTGTFPGGTEAFF
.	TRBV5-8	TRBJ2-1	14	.	TGTGCCAGCGTTACTAGCATTCTGAGTAATGAGCAGTTCTTC	CASVTSILSNEQFF
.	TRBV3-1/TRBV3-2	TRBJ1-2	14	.	TGTGCCAGCAGCCATACCGGGGCAGGTGACGGCTACACCTTC	CASSHTGAGDGYTF
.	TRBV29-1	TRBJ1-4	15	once	TGCAGCGTTGAAGAAGGGGGTCCCCTTAACGGAAAACTGTTTTTT	CSVEEGGPLNGKLFF
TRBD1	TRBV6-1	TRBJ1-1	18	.	TGTGCCAGCAGTGGCTCAGGACCTTACACCCCAGGGGGCACTGAAGCTTTCTTT	CASSGSGPYTPGGTEAFF
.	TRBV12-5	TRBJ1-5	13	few	TGTGCTAGTGGCTACACCTCCGTTCAGCCCCAGCATTTT	CASGYTSVQPQHF
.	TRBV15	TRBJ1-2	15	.	TGTGCCACCAGCAGAGGACAGCAAGGAAACTATGGCTACACCTTC	CATSRGQQGNYGYTF
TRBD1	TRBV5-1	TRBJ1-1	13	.	TGCGCCAGCAGCTTCCAAGGGGGCGGTGAAGCTTTCTTT	CASSFQGGGEAFF